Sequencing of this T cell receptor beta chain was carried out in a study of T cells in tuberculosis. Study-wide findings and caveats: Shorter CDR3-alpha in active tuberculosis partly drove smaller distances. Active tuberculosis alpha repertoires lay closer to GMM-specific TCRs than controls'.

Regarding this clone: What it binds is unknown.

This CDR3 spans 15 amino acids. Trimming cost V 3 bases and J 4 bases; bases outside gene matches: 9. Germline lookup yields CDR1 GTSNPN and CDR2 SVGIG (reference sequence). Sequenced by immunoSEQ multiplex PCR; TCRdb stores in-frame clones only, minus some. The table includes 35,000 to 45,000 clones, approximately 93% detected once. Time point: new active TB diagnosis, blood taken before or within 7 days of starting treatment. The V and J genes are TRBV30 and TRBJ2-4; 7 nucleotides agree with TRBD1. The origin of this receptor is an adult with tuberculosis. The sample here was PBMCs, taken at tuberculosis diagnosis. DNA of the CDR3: TGTGCCTGGAGCCGTGGACAGGCGGAGAAAAACATTCAGTACTTC. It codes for CAWSRGQAEKNIQYF.